This T cell receptor beta chain was captured by sequencing in a study of HIV-infected patients and healthy controls. The CDR3 contains 13 residues. Germline V CDR1 and CDR2: PRHDT, FYEKMQ (reference sequence). Trimming removed 3 bases at V and 6 bases at J, with 11 bases between. Whole blood was used without fractionation, so all unsorted peripheral T cells were included. Peripheral blood, around 2.5 ml, was drawn for RNA extraction. cDNA was made from around 0.5 ug RNA using alpha and beta constant primers. Alpha and beta chain libraries were made separately by chain-specific third strand synthesis with multiplexing indices. TCRdb re-analysed the 5' RACE reads in MiXCR, keeping a single row per CDR3 protein. The data hold 15,000 to 20,000 distinct CDR3 sequences, with 10% observed a single time. This clonotype appeared many times.

The chain links TRBV13 to TRBJ1-2; D perhaps matches TRBD1 (5 bases). This receptor was taken from an adult in good health. The sample taken for sequencing was blood. The CDR3 region is CASSFGGLDGYTF. The DNA of the CDR3 is TGTGCCAGCAGCTTTGGGGGGTTGGATGGCTACACCTTC.